The TCR beta chain described here comes from a study of blood T cells in healthy people across ages (dated by TCRdb to between 2014 and 2017). As for the study more broadly: Template switching captured roughly one uniquely barcoded TCR beta cDNA molecule per two T cells in model experiments. The study measured age-related changes in TCR beta repertoire diversity using deep sequencing normalized with unique cDNA molecular identifiers. The donors were split into four age groups: young (average 16 years), middle-aged (39), aged (roughly 68) and long-lived (roughly 77). Two additional independent replicas of 1 million unique cDNA reads from the same blood draw were analyzed for two donors (one aged 18 to 29 and one aged 80 or older).

To note about this clonotype: It has no known antigen specificity. Per-base quality was not reported, and no clone a single base away is much larger than it.

Library preparation used 5' RACE. Sequenced using an Illumina HiSeq 2500. The second PCR ran for roughly 7 to 12 cycles and used a J-beta primer mix along with a sample-barcoded 5' primer. A unique molecular identifier was introduced onto each TCR beta cDNA molecule by a template-switch 5' adaptor carrying 12 random nucleotides. At least 3 million CDR3-containing paired-end reads were obtained from each sample. All of the RNA was converted into first-strand cDNA using the Mint cDNA synthesis kit, with a TRBC-specific oligonucleotide serving as the primer. All cDNA was treated with uracil-DNA glycosylase and then went through a first 18-cycle PCR with the universal primers M1SS and BC2_uni_R. Per the original workflow: For normalization, 1 million high-quality reads were randomly selected from each sample, with every read carrying a distinct molecular identifier. Reads with shared molecular identifiers were discarded instead of being binned into consensus sequences. MiTCR, with a Q25 quality threshold and the strictest error-elimination algorithm, was used for CDR3 identification, clonotype clustering and error correction. Lower-bound total TCR beta diversity was estimated with a nonparametric unseen species model using Euler transformation. TCRdb reprocessed the public reads (quality trimming at Q25 with fastp, clone calling with MiXCR) and kept in-frame beta chains. Identical CDR3 proteins give one entry, which carries the most common genes and DNA. For this entry, the V and J calls and clone size follow TCRdb and not the study's own pipeline. The sample table contains hundreds of thousands of distinct CDR3 sequences; only one count was recorded for under 30% of them. The ten largest clones represent approximately 8.7% of the sample.

Trimming takes 6 bases off V and 4 bases off J; junction bases not matched to a gene: 15. CDR3 length: 18 amino acids, cysteine to phenylalanine. Only the CDR3 portion is preserved as DNA: 54 bases, with reading frame beginning at the first base. What the work shows at the level of the full study, not this receptor alone: A strong correlation was found between observed TCR beta diversity and the percentage of naive T cells measured by flow cytometry. Bulk unsorted PBMC profiling prevented conclusive comparison of naive and antigen-experienced compartments. The CMV infection status of donors was not known, potentially confounding age-related changes in expanded clonotypes. Compared with the aged group, the long-lived group had more naive CD4+ T cells, fewer expanded clones and increased TCR diversity, a pattern suggesting age selection. Total diversity estimates from one million sequenced T cells were considered lower bounds and underestimates. As age increased, observed TCR beta diversity per million T cells dropped in a roughly linear way, and a significant reduction was already evident by age 40.

The donors were 40 or so Caucasian individuals from Russia, aged 6 to 90 years, who were systemically healthy. Each donor gave ten milliliters of peripheral blood, collected into EDTA-treated Vacutainer tubes. Ficoll-Paque density-gradient centrifugation was used to isolate PBMCs, with at least 6.5 million obtained per sample. Trizol reagent was used to extract total RNA from PBMCs, with at least 5 micrograms per sample. For every donor, an aliquot of PBMCs went through flow cytometry to measure the percentages of naive CD45RAhigh/CD27high T cells. These data were also filed under a second study, of T cells of mothers and their children. The second paper further reports: Nine systemically healthy Caucasian individuals, comprising three mothers and their six children, were included as donors. cDNA synthesis used all of the extracted RNA, with approximately 1.4 ug of RNA in each 15 ul reaction. In the second PCR, sample barcodes and 2-4 random nucleotides were introduced via the M1S primer. Over 10 million TCR beta CDR3 reads came from each mother, compared with roughly 2.8 million reads from each child. In both related and unrelated pairs, thymic selection shapes the output of TCR recombination in a similar way, with inherited differences having only a minor effect. Related mother-child pairs always showed normalized repertoire overlap that was slightly higher than in unrelated mother-child pairs, though the difference was never significant. No persistent microchimeric T cell clones were found, with a detection sensitivity of around 100 clones per million clonotypes. To look for features that set related mother-child pairs apart from unrelated individuals, the researchers ran deep NGS to compare the TCR beta repertoires of mothers and children. On average, the children were about 10 +/- 4 years old, while the mothers were 40 +/- 4 years old. After adapters were ligated using NEBNext reagents, the libraries underwent 100+100 nt paired-end sequencing on an Illumina HiSeq 2000. To avoid cross-contamination, the mother libraries and the child libraries were prepared a month apart and sequenced in separate runs. For each donor, somewhere between roughly 450,000 and 2,000,000 distinct TCR beta clonotypes were identified. Naive TCR beta clonotypes were estimated from low-frequency clonotypes matched to each donor's FACS-determined naive share, without sorting.

The V and J segments used are TRBV12-3 or TRBV12-4 and TRBJ2-5; TRBD2 matches 12 bases in the middle. This clonotype was sampled from a boy under 18 in good health. Sample: blood. In nucleotide form, the sequence is TGTGCCAGCAGCCCGACTAGCGGGAGAATGGGGGAGAGAGAGACCCAGTACTTC. Its translation reads: CASSPTSGRMGERETQYF.